These 21 T cell receptor beta chains came from one sample sequenced in a study of blood T cell repertoires in COVID-19 (dated by TCRdb to 2019 to 2021). The library was made by the immunoSEQ multiplex PCR assay. TCRdb provides this immuneACCESS table in a form limited to in-frame rearrangements. Some clones are lacking; in checked studies, under half of them reflect an unresolved V gene, and why the rest are absent is not known. The sample yields almost 400,000 clones; roughly nine tenths were counted once. The ten most abundant clones make up 1.5% to 2% of the sample. Sequences were obtained from PBMCs or T cells enriched from blood (not recorded which). The origin of the receptors is a woman aged 30 to 39 who had recovered from COVID-19.

V gene TRBV5-8 combines with J gene TRBJ2-1; 11 bases are shared with TRBD2. With 2 bases clipped from V and 6 bases from J, the junction kept 10 bases outside the gene matches. Looked up from germline, CDR1 is SGHTS and CDR2 is YDEGEE. This CDR3 contains 17 residues. The chain's CDR3 is CASSFGQGLAESNEQFF. In DNA form, the CDR3 reads TGTGCCAGCAGCTTTGGACAGGGACTAGCGGAATCCAATGAGCAGTTCTTC.

The CDR3 sequence is CASSIRGDTEAFF. CDR3 bases: TGCGCCAGCAGCATCAGGGGTGACACTGAAGCTTTCTTT. The gene calls are TRBV5-1 and TRBJ1-1, with D possibly TRBD1 on 6 matching bases. Deletions cut 4 bases from V and 3 bases from J, with 10 bases between. Germline V gene sequence: CDR1 SGHRS, CDR2 YFSETQ. This CDR3 has 13 amino acids.

This chain uses TRBV27 with TRBJ2-2; TRBD2 is a possible D gene (6 bases). The CDR3 has 15 residues. V was cut by 6 bases and J by 4 bases, with 15 bases left in between. Per germline, CDR1 MNHEY and CDR2 SMNVEV (reference sequence). CDR3 DNA sequence: TGTGCCAGCAGCCGGGAGAGGGCGGTCACCGGGGAGCTGTTTTTT. Protein: CASSRERAVTGELFF.

The CDR3 region has the DNA TGTGCCAGCAGCGTAGGAACAGGGTGGTCTGGAAACACCATATATTTT. Amino acids: CASSVGTGWSGNTIYF. This chain uses TRBV9 with TRBJ1-3; a weak D match, TRBD1 (6 bases). Trimming stripped 0 bases from V and 1 base from J, with 11 bases between. The length of the CDR3 is 16 residues. Germline assignment: CDR1 SGDLS and CDR2 YYNGEE.

This chain joins TRBV5-6 and TRBJ1-2; 9 nucleotides agree with TRBD1. Germline CDR1 reads SGHDT; CDR2 reads YYEEEE. Trimming took 2 bases from V and 7 from J; bases not matched to a gene: 6. This CDR3 has 14 amino acids. This CDR3 reads CASSFPQGAGGYTF. The CDR3 DNA follows: TGTGCCAGCAGCTTCCCACAGGGGGCAGGTGGCTACACCTTC.

This clone has just one count. The V gene is TRBV30, the J gene TRBJ1-1; D gene uncertain. Trimming left V 4 bases short and J 5 bases short, with 17 bases between. The germline CDR1 and CDR2 sequences are GTSNPN and SVGIG (reference sequence). This CDR3 is built from 14 residues. This CDR3 reads CAWTYSIQETEAFF. CDR3 bases: TGTGCCTGGACTTACAGTATTCAGGAAACTGAAGCTTTCTTT.

This sequence joins TRBV6-5 and TRBJ1-1, with D possibly TRBD1 on 5 matching bases. CDR1 is MNHEY and CDR2 is SVGAGI in the germline V gene. CDR3 size: 14 residues. V shed 6 bases and J shed 3 bases, with 14 bases lying between them. CDR3 amino acids: CASRSEGAYTEAFF. The CDR3 DNA sequence: TGTGCCAGCAGGTCCGAAGGGGCTTACACTGAAGCTTTCTTT.

Only one count was recorded for this clone. The J gene is TRBJ1-1, the V gene TRBV15; TRBD1 aligns across 8 bases. Germline V gene lookup returns CDR1 LNHNV and CDR2 YYDKDF (reference sequence). The J segment lost 7 bases and the V segment lost 1 base, leaving 5 bases of the junction unmatched. There are 14 residues in the CDR3. The DNA for the CDR3 is TGTGCCACCAGCAGAGGGGCAGGGGGCGTTGAAGCTTTCTTT. It encodes CATSRGAGGVEAFF.

The rearrangement uses TRBV11-2 and TRBJ1-2; 7 nucleotides line up with TRBD1. Germline values: CDR1 SGHAT, CDR2 FQNNGV. The CDR3 contains 15 residues. V shed 5 bases, J shed 4 bases, and the junction held 10 bases outside the gene matches. CDR3 nucleotide sequence: TGTGCCAGCAGCGAAACCGGGACAGAAGTCTATGGCTACACCTTC. This gives the protein CASSETGTEVYGYTF.

The sample holds one count of this clone. This rearrangement joins TRBV13 to TRBJ1-1; weak D call: TRBD1 (5 bases). This CDR3 spans 14 amino acids. Trimming stripped 4 bases from V and 0 bases from J, with 9 bases between. CDR1 is PRHDT and CDR2 is FYEKMQ in the germline V gene (reference sequence). The CDR3 sequence: CASSYRGLNTEAFF. As DNA, the CDR3 is TGTGCCAGCAGCTACCGGGGGTTGAACACTGAAGCTTTCTTT.

The gene calls are TRBV30 and TRBJ1-6; D not certain. From germline, CDR1 is GTSNPN and CDR2 SVGIG (reference sequence). Trimming removed 0 bases from V and 0 bases from J, with 18 bases in between. The CDR3 has 19 residues. The CDR3: CAWSVPGGGLSSYNSPLHF. In DNA form, the CDR3 reads TGTGCCTGGAGTGTACCTGGTGGAGGCCTTAGCTCCTATAATTCACCCCTCCACTTT.

This clone was counted between two and nine times. The chain uses TRBV29-1 and TRBJ2-5, with 9 bases aligning to TRBD2. This CDR3 spans 13 amino acids. Germline V gene data show CDR1 as SQVTM and CDR2 as ANQGSEA. Trimming at V came to 3 bases and at J to 7 bases, leaving 6 bases not matched to a gene. CDR3 nucleotide sequence: TGCAGCGTTGAGAGGGTAGCGGGAGCGACCCAGTACTTC. Translation: CSVERVAGATQYF.

The chain combines TRBV5-4 with TRBJ2-7; 10 bases map to TRBD2. CDR3 length: 16 amino acids. Germline V CDR1 and CDR2: SGHNT, YYREEE (reference sequence). Trimming at V came to 0 bases and at J to 5 bases, leaving 8 bases not matched to a gene. This CDR3 is CASSLGQREGGHEQYF. The CDR3 DNA sequence: TGTGCCAGCAGCTTGGGTCAGCGGGAGGGCGGCCACGAGCAGTACTTC.

The J gene is TRBJ1-2, the V gene TRBV28, with D perhaps matching TRBD1 (6 bases). The CDR3 has 15 residues. CDR1 is MDHEN, CDR2 SYDVKM, per germline. The V end was cut by 6 bases, the J end by 1 base, with 15 bases between. DNA of the CDR3: TGTGCCAGCAGGGCCGGGAAGGGGGTTAACTATGGCTACACCTTC. Its protein is CASRAGKGVNYGYTF.

The chain is built from TRBV9 and TRBJ2-2; D remains unclear. The germline V and J ends were trimmed by 0 bases and 5 bases, with 14 bases remaining between them. The CDR3 sequence is 16 residues long. Per germline, CDR1 SGDLS and CDR2 YYNGEE. The CDR3 reads CASSVDSAARTGELFF. The DNA of the CDR3 is TGTGCCAGCAGCGTAGATTCCGCGGCGAGGACCGGGGAGCTGTTTTTT.

The chain combines TRBV18 with TRBJ1-5; 9 bases line up with TRBD1. This CDR3 is built from 16 residues. CDR1 is KGHSH, CDR2 LQKENI, per germline. With V trimmed by 3 bases and J by 5 bases, 8 bases remained unmatched. DNA for the CDR3: TGTGCCAGCTCACCTCAGACAGGGGGTGGGTATCAGCCCCAGCATTTT. It is translated as CASSPQTGGGYQPQHF.

V usage is TRBV29-1 and J usage is TRBJ1-1; D perhaps matches TRBD1 (5 bases). Germline V gene lookup returns CDR1 SQVTM and CDR2 ANQGSEA. This CDR3 has 13 amino acids. Trimming removed 1 base at V and 7 bases at J, with 13 bases between. The CDR3 DNA sequence: TGCAGCGTTGAAGTAGGGGCCGGTAGTGAAGCTTTCTTT. Protein: CSVEVGAGSEAFF.

The chain's CDR3 is CASSVRTGGAVDTQYF. The CDR3 region has the DNA TGTGCCAGCAGCGTCAGAACGGGAGGGGCCGTAGATACGCAGTATTTT. V usage is TRBV5-4 and J usage is TRBJ2-3; the match to TRBD2 covers 8 bases. The trim removed 4 bases at V and 5 bases at J, leaving 12 bases unmatched. The CDR3 runs 16 residues. From germline, CDR1 is SGHNT and CDR2 YYREEE (reference sequence).

The V call is TRBV7-9, the J call TRBJ2-1, with D unclear. From germline, CDR1 is SEHNR and CDR2 FQNEAQ (reference sequence). Trimming shortened V by 2 bases and J by 6 bases, and 17 bases separated the two germline ends. This CDR3 region has 16 residues. The CDR3 spells CASSLIQSPRGNEQFF. DNA for the CDR3: TGTGCCAGCAGCTTAATTCAGTCTCCCCGCGGCAATGAGCAGTTCTTC.

The J gene is TRBJ2-3, the V gene TRBV24-1; possibly TRBD2 for D (6 bases). Germline V gene data show CDR1 as KGHDR and CDR2 as SFDVKD. Trimming removed 7 bases at V and 8 bases at J, with 15 bases between. This CDR3 spans 13 amino acids. Here the CDR3 reads CATRDGAGGTQYF. CDR3 bases: TGTGCCACCAGGGATGGGGCCGGGGGTACGCAGTATTTT.

This chain links TRBV11-3 with TRBJ2-1, with a possible D match to TRBD2 (5 bases). Trimming removed 1 base at V and 0 bases at J, with 7 bases between. CDR3 length: 15 amino acids. Germline V CDR1 and CDR2: SGHNT, YENEEA. CDR3 loop: CASSLGDYSYNEQFF. DNA for the CDR3: TGTGCCAGCAGCTTAGGAGACTACTCCTACAATGAGCAGTTCTTC. Combining the CDR3 with reference TRBV11-3 and TRBJ2-1 gives the whole variable domain EAGVVQSPRYKIIEKKQPVAFWCNPISGHNTLYWYLQNLGQGPELLIRYENEEAVDDSQLPKDRFSAERLKGVDSTLKIQPAELGDSAVYLCASSLGDYSYNEQFFGPGTRLTVL.